These 8 T cell receptor beta chains came from one sample sequenced in a study of lymphopenia after photon versus proton radiotherapy. The protocol was immunoSEQ multiplex PCR, while the TCRdb copy is restricted to in-frame clones and leaves out a portion. Counted here are about 45,000 clones, about 85% occurring once; the ten biggest clones make up 2% to 2.5%. Specimen: peripheral blood, collected from a patient treated with photon-based radiotherapy. The receptors stem from a man aged 35 to 55 with gastric cancer.

A single count supports this clone. V and J are TRBV27 and TRBJ1-2; no clear D gene. Germline CDR1 is MNHEY and CDR2 is SMNVEV (reference sequence). This CDR3 is built from 14 residues. V shed 2 bases and J shed 4 bases, with 11 bases lying between them. CDR3 region: CASSLGQPAYGYTF. Written as DNA, the CDR3 is TGTGCCAGCAGTTTAGGCCAGCCGGCCTATGGCTACACCTTC.

This rearrangement joins TRBV30 to TRBJ1-4; D not certain. The length of the CDR3 is 15 residues. Trimming took off 0 bases at V and 3 bases at J, with 11 bases between the two ends. From germline, CDR1 is GTSNPN and CDR2 SVGIG (reference sequence). In nucleotides, the CDR3 is TGTGCCTGGAGTGTCGCCGGGTTTTCTAATGAAAAACTGTTTTTT. Protein: CAWSVAGFSNEKLFF.

The chain couples TRBV2 to TRBJ2-7, with 12 nucleotides matching TRBD2. Germline-derived CDR1 and CDR2 are SNHLY and FYNNEI. The ends lost 8 bases at V and 2 bases at J; junction bases unmatched: 10. The CDR3 is made up of 16 amino acids. The CDR3 nucleotides read TGTGCCAGCGGGGACTCTAGCGGGGGGGTAACCTACGAGCAGTACTTC. Protein sequence: CASGDSSGGVTYEQYF.

The CDR3 DNA is TGTGCCAGCAGCTTGTGGGGACAGGGGGCTTCCACTGAAGCTTTCTTT. Protein product: CASSLWGQGASTEAFF. The V call is TRBV5-6, the J call TRBJ1-1, with 12 bases identical to TRBD1. With 1 base clipped from V and 4 bases from J, the junction kept 5 bases outside the gene matches. Germline V gene data show CDR1 as SGHDT and CDR2 as YYEEEE. The CDR3 length is 16 residues.

This chain joins TRBV19 and TRBJ2-7; TRBD1 matches at 7 bases. The germline CDR1 and CDR2 sequences are LNHDA and SQIVND (reference sequence). The CDR3 is 15 residues long. Trimming at V came to 5 bases and at J to 3 bases, leaving 10 bases not matched to a gene. The CDR3 nucleotides are TGTGCCAGTAGTCCCACGGGGCCAGGGGGCTACGAGCAGTACTTC. Its protein product is CASSPTGPGGYEQYF.

The V and J genes are TRBV5-1 and TRBJ2-1; tentatively, D is TRBD1 (6 bases). The CDR3 contains 15 residues. V was shortened by 3 bases and J by 3 bases, with 13 bases between the two germline ends. CDR1 is SGHRS, CDR2 YFSETQ, per germline. CDR3 sequence (DNA): TGCGCCAGCAGCTCTCTCGACAGGAACTACAATGAGCAGTTCTTC. Protein sequence: CASSSLDRNYNEQFF.

The rearrangement joins TRBV18 to TRBJ1-4; perhaps TRBD1 as D (6 bases). The CDR3 has 13 amino acids. Deletions cut 0 bases from V and 7 bases from J, with 6 bases between. Germline loops: CDR1 KGHSH, CDR2 LQKENI. Written as DNA, the CDR3 is TGTGCCAGCTCACCACCGGGGGCTGAAAAACTGTTTTTT. The encoded protein is CASSPPGAEKLFF.

The rearrangement uses TRBV23-1 and TRBJ1-2; D is unclear. TRBV23-1 is placed among ORFs of uncertain function. The length of the CDR3 is 12 residues. The V end lost 7 bases, the J end lost 6 bases, and 12 bases lay between the germline ends. The CDR3 sequence is CASKIRRHGYTF. The CDR3 DNA reads as TGCGCCAGCAAGATCAGGAGGCATGGCTACACCTTC.